This TCR beta chain is from a study of regulatory T cells in long-lasting Graves disease. Study information: Graves' patients with a new diagnosis had received antithyroid drugs under 3 months.

Time point denoted: newly diagnosed GD, antithyroid drugs for less than 3 months. Isolated PBMC RNA provided the starting material for the TCR library. Germline V CDR1 and CDR2: ENHRY, SYGVKD. Trimming left V 4 bases short and J 9 bases short, with 12 bases between. The CDR3 has 12 amino acids. For TCR beta, libraries came from iRepertoire HTBI primers and Arm-PCR of CDR3 regions. Using its own MiXCR run on the multiplex PCR reads, TCRdb lists one record per CDR3 protein. The sample has 350,000 to 450,000 distinct CDR3 sequences; around 14% are singletons. The same sample was also studied in work on T cells in Graves' hyperthyroidism and ophthalmopathy. That report notes: Reasons for excluding patients were uncontrolled infection, other autoimmune disease, pregnancy or lactation.

The sequence derives from a woman in her 30s with Graves disease. The sequences come from peripheral blood mononuclear cells (PBMCs), collected at new diagnosis, from a patient treated with antithyroid drugs. The genes are TRBV10-3 and TRBJ1-1, with D maybe TRBD1 (5 bases). The CDR3 is CAISGDDSQAFF. DNA for the CDR3: TGTGCCATCAGTGGAGACGACAGCCAAGCTTTCTTT.